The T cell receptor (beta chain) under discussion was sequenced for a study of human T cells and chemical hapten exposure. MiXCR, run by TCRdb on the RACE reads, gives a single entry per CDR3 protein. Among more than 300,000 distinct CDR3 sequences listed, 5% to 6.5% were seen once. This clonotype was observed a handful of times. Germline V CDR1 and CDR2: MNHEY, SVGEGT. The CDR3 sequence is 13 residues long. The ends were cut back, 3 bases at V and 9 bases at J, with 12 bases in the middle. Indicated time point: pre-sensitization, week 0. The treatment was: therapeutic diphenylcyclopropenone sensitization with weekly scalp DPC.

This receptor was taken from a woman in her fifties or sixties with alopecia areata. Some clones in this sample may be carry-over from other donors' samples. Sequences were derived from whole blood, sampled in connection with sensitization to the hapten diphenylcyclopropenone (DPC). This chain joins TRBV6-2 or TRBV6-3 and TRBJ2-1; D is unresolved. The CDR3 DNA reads TGTGCCAGCAGTTATAAGGGTTTTAGTGAGCAGTTCTTC. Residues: CASSYKGFSEQFF.